This T cell receptor (beta chain) was recorded in a study of blood T cell repertoires in COVID-19. Study overall: Italy, Spain and the United States were the sources of the convalescent and acute COVID-19 samples. The cDNA or gDNA used as material had been derived from T cells, B-cell-depleted T cells, or PBMCs.

Under the authors' procedure: From reference gene primer amplification, estimates of nucleated cell counts were derived. Profiled with immunoSEQ multiplex PCR; TCRdb holds only in-frame clones, not every one. V, J and clone size derive from that table, while D and trimming were established from the DNA sequence. The sample lists approximately 28,000 clones; about four fifths were seen once. This CDR3 has 12 residues. V was clipped by 8 bases and J by 2 bases, with 10 bases between them. Germline CDR1 reads SGDLS; CDR2 reads YYNGEE. This sequence joins TRBV9 and TRBJ1-2, with D possibly matching TRBD1 (5 bases). Specimen: peripheral blood. This TCR was sampled from a man at least 80 years old with active or convalescent COVID-19. The CDR3 DNA sequence: TGTGCCAGGAGACAGAACAACTATGGCTACACCTTC. Translated: CARRQNNYGYTF.